This T cell receptor (beta chain) was recorded in a study of T cell responses to AZD1222 COVID-19 vaccine. Looking at the study overall: The analysis combined second doses at about 4 or about 12 weeks. Findings and limits, study-wide: There were vaccine-associated CD4 TCRs across spike, dominant at 160-218 and 743-854. Nearly half of spike-specific TCRs reportedly target unmutated variant regions.

The CDR3 covers 15 residues. Germline V gene sequence: CDR1 SGHRS, CDR2 YFSETQ. Trimming shortened V by 0 bases and J by 5 bases, and 14 bases separated the two germline ends. On this clone itself: Its antigen is not known.

Clones were sequenced by immunoSEQ multiplex PCR, and TCRdb holds only the in-frame ones, with some missing. The profile shows 130,000 to 150,000 clones, 88% of them singletons. The input for sequencing was peripheral blood, taken on day 0 of AZD1222 vaccination. The TCR comes from an adult in good health. The chain is built from TRBV5-1 and TRBJ1-2; maybe TRBD1 (5 bases). CDR3 DNA sequence: TGCGCCAGCAGCTTGGGACCGGGACCGCAATATGGCTACACCTTC. This codes for CASSLGPGPQYGYTF.